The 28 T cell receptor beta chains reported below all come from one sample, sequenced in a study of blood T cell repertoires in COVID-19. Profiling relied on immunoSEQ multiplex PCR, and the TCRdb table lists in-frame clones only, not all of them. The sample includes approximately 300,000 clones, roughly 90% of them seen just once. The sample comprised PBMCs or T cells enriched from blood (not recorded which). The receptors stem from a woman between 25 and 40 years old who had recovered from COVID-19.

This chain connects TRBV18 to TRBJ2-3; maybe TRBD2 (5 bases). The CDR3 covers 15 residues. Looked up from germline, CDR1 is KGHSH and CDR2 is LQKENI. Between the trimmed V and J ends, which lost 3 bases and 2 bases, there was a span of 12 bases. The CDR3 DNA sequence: TGTGCCAGCTCACCGCCTAGCATGGCCACAGATACGCAGTATTTT. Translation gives CASSPPSMATDTQYF.

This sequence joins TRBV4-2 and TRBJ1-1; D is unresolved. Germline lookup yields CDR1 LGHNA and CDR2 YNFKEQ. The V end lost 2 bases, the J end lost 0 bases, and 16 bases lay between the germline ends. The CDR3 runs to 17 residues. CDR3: CASSQSPWRVMNTEAFF. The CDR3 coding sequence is TGTGCCAGCAGCCAAAGCCCCTGGCGGGTCATGAACACTGAAGCTTTCTTT.

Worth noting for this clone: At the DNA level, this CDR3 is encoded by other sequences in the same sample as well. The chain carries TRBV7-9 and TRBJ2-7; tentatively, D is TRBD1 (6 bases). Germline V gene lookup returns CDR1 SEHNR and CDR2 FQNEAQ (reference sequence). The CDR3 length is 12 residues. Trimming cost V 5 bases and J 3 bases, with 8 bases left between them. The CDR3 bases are TGTGCCAGCAGCCTACAGGGCTACGAGCAGTACTTC. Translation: CASSLQGYEQYF. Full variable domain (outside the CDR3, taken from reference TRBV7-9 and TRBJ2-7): DTGVSQNPRHKITKRGQNVTFRCDPISEHNRLYWYRQTLGQGPEFLTYFQNEAQLEKSRLLSDRFSAERPKGSFSTLEIQRTEQGDSAMYLCASSLQGYEQYFGPGTRLTVT.

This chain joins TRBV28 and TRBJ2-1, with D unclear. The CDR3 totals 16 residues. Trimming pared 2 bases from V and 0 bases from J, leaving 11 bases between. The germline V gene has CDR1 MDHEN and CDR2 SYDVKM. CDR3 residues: CASSLVTSSSYNEQFF. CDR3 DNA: TGTGCCAGCAGTTTAGTTACGTCCAGCTCCTACAATGAGCAGTTCTTC.

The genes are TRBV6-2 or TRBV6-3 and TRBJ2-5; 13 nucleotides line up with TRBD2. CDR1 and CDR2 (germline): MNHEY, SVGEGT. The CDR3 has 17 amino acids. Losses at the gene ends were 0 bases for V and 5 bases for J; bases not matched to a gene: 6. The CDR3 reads CASSYSMTSGGWETQYF. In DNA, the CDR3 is TGTGCCAGCAGTTACTCGATGACTAGCGGGGGGTGGGAGACCCAGTACTTC.

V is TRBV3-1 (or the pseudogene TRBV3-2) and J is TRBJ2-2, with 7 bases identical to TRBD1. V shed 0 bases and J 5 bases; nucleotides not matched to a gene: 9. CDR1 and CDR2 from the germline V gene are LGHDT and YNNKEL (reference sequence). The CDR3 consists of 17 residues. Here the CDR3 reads CASSQESGRGYTGELFF. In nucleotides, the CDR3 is TGTGCCAGCAGCCAAGAGAGCGGCAGGGGGTATACCGGGGAGCTGTTTTTT.

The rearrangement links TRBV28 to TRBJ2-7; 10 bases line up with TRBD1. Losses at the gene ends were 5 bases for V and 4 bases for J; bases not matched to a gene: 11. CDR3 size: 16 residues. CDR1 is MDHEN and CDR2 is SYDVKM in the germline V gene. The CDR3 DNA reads TGTGCCAGCAGTCCGTGGACAGGGGGTCACCCGTACGAGCAGTACTTC. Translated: CASSPWTGGHPYEQYF.

For the CDR3, the DNA is TGCGCCAGCAGTCCGGCTAGCGGGAGGGGCAATGAGCAGTTCTTC. Protein sequence: CASSPASGRGNEQFF. This chain links TRBV5-1 with TRBJ2-1; 12 bases are a match to TRBD2. The CDR3 runs 15 residues. Germline V gene lookup returns CDR1 SGHRS and CDR2 YFSETQ. Germline trimming cut 5 bases from V and 6 bases from J; bases unmatched to any gene: 6.

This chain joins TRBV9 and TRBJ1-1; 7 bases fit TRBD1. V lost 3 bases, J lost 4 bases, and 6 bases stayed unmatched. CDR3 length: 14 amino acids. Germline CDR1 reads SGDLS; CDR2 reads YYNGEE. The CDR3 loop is CASSAQGVGTEAFF. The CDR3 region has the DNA TGTGCCAGCAGCGCCCAGGGGGTGGGCACTGAAGCTTTCTTT. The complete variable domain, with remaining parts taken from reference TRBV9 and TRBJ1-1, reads DSGVTQTPKHLITATGQRVTLRCSPRSGDLSVYWYQQSLDQGLQFLIQYYNGEERAKGNILERFSAQQFPDLHSELNLSSLELGDSALYFCASSAQGVGTEAFFGQGTRLTVV.

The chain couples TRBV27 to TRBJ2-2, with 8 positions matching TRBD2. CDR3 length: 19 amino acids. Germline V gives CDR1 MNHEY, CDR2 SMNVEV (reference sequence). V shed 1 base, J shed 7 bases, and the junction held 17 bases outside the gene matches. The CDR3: CASSLFPPAGVNMGGELFF. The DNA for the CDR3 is TGTGCCAGCAGTTTATTCCCCCCAGCGGGAGTTAATATGGGCGGGGAGCTGTTTTTT.

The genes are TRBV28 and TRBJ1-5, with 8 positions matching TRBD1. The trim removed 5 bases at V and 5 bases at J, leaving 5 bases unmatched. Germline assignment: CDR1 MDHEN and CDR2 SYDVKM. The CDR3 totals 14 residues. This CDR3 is CASSGQGPYQPQHF. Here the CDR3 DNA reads TGTGCCAGCAGTGGACAGGGCCCATATCAGCCCCAGCATTTT.

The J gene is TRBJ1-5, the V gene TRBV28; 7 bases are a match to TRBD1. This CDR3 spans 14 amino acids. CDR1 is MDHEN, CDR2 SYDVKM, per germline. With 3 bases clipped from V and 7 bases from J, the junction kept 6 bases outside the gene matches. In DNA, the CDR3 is TGTGCCAGCAGTTTGGGGGCAGGGGGACAGCCCCAGCATTTT. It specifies CASSLGAGGQPQHF.

The DNA for the CDR3 is TGTGCCAGCAGCGCTGGGACTTCTACCTACAATGAGCAGTTCTTC. It yields the protein CASSAGTSTYNEQFF. This chain links TRBV11-3 with TRBJ2-1; weak D call: TRBD2 (6 bases). The germline V gene has CDR1 SGHNT and CDR2 YENEEA. V was cut by 5 bases and J by 2 bases, with 13 bases left in between. This CDR3 comprises 15 residues.

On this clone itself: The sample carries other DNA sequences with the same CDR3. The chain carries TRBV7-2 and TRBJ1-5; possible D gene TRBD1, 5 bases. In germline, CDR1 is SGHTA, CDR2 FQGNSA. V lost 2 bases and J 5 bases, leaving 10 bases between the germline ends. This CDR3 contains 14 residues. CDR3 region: CASSLTTGDQPQHF. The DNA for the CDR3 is TGTGCCAGCAGCTTAACTACGGGGGATCAGCCCCAGCATTTT.

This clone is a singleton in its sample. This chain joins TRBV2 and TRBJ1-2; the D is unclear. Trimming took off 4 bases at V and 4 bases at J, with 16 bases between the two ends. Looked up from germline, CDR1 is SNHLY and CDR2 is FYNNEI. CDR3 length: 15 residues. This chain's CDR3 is CASSVSGGSPYGYTF. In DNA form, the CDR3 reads TGTGCCAGCAGTGTTAGTGGCGGTAGTCCCTATGGCTACACCTTC.

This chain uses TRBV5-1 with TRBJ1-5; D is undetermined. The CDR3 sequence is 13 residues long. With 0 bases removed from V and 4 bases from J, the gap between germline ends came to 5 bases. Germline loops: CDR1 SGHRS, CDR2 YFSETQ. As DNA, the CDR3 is TGCGCCAGCAGCTTGGCCAGGAATCAGCCCCAGCATTTT. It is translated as CASSLARNQPQHF.

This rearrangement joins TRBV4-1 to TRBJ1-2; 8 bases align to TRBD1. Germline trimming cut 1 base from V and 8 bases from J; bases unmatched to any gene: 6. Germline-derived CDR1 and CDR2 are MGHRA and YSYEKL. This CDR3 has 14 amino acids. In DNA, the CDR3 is TGCGCCAGCAGCCAAGTAAACAGGGGGGGCGGCTACACCTTC. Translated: CASSQVNRGGGYTF.

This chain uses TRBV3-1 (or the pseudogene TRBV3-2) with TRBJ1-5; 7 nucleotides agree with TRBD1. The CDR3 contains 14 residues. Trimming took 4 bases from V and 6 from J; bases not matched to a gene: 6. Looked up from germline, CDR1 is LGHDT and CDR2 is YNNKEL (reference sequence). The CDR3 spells CASSPTGLGQPQHF. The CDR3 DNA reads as TGTGCCAGCAGCCCGACAGGGTTAGGTCAGCCCCAGCATTTT.

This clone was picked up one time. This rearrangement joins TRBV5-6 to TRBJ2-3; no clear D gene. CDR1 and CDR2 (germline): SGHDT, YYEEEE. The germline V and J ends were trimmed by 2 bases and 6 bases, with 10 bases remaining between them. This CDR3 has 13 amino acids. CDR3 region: CASSFQATDTQYF. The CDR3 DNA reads TGTGCCAGCAGCTTTCAGGCGACGGATACGCAGTATTTT.

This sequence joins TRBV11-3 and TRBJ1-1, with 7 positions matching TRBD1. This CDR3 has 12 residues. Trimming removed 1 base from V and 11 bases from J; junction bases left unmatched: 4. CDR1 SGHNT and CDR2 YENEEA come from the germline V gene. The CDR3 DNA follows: TGTGCCAGCAGCTTAGGACGGGACAGTGCTTTCTTT. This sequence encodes CASSLGRDSAFF.

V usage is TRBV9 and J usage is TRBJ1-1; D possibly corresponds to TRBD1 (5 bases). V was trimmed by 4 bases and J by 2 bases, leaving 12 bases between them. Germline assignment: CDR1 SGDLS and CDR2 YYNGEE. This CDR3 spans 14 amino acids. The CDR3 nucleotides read TGTGCCAGCAGCCCAGGAGGGGACAACACTGAAGCTTTCTTT. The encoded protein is CASSPGGDNTEAFF.

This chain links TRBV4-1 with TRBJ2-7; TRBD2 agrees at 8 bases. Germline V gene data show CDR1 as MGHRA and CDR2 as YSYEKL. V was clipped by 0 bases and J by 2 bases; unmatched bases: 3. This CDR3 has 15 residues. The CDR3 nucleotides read TGCGCCAGCAGCCAAGAGGCTAGCGGGCCCTACGAGCAGTACTTC. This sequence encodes CASSQEASGPYEQYF.

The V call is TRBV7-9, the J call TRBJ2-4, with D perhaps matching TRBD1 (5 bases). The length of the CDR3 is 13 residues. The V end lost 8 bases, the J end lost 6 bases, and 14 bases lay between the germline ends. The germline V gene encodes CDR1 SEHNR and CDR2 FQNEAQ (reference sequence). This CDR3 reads CASSIGHINIQYF. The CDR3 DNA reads TGTGCCAGCTCAATAGGACACATAAACATTCAGTACTTC. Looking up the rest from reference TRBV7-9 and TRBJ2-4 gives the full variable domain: DTGVSQNPRHKITKRGQNVTFRCDPISEHNRLYWYRQTLGQGPEFLTYFQNEAQLEKSRLLSDRFSAERPKGSFSTLEIQRTEQGDSAMYLCASSIGHINIQYFGAGTRLSVL.

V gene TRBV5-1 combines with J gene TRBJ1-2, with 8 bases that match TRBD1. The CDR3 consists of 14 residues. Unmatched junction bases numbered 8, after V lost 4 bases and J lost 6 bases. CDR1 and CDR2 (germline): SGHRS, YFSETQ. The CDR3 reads CASSPASGGNGYTF. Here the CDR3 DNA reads TGCGCCAGCAGCCCGGCGTCAGGGGGCAATGGCTACACCTTC.

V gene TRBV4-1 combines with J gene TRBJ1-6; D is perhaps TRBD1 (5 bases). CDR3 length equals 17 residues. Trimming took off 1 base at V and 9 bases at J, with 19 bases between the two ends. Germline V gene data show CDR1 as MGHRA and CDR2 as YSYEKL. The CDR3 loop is CASSQVIIGSRGSPLHF. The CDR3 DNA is TGCGCCAGCAGCCAAGTTATCATCGGGAGTAGGGGTTCACCCCTCCACTTT.

The DNA of the CDR3 is TGTGCCAGCAGCCAACAACAGGGTGATAGCAATCAGCCCCAGCATTTT. Amino acid sequence: CASSQQQGDSNQPQHF. The rearrangement uses TRBV4-2 and TRBJ1-5; a weak D match, TRBD1 (6 bases). Trimming took off 2 bases at V and 0 bases at J, with 11 bases between the two ends. This CDR3 spans 16 amino acids. Germline V gene sequence: CDR1 LGHNA, CDR2 YNFKEQ.

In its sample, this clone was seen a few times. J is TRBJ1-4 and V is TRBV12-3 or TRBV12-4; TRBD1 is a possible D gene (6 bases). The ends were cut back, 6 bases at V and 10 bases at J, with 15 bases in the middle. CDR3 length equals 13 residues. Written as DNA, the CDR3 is TGTGCCAGCAGCCTACAGGGTCAAGGAAAACTGTTTTTT. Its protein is CASSLQGQGKLFF.

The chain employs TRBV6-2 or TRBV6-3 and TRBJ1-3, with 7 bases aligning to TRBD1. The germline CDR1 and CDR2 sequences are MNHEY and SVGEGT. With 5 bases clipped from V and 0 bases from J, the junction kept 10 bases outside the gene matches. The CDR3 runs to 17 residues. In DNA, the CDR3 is TGTGCCAGCAGTCCGGACAGGCCGATCTCCTCTGGAAACACCATATATTTT. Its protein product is CASSPDRPISSGNTIYF.